The subject of this entry is one T cell receptor beta chain. TCRdb re-called the RACE reads through MiXCR, storing one row per CDR3 protein. The data hold some 150,000 distinct CDR3 sequences, with 12% observed a single time. This record belongs to a study of human T cells and chemical hapten exposure. Turning to the study itself: Patches that contained 0.01% DPC were applied to the upper back and read at 6 days.

This sample's time point: patch test 2, 6 weeks after DPC sensitization. Treatment indicated: therapeutic diphenylcyclopropenone sensitization with weekly scalp DPC. The germline V and J ends were trimmed by 3 bases and 5 bases, with 8 bases remaining between them. The CDR3 has 13 amino acids. The clonotype originates from a woman in her 50s with alopecia areata. Some clones in this sample may be carry-over from other donors' samples. This sequence joins TRBV12-3 or TRBV12-4 and TRBJ1-5; D perhaps matches TRBD1 (5 bases). Here the sequenced sample was whole blood, taken in connection with sensitization to the hapten diphenylcyclopropenone (DPC). The DNA of the CDR3 is TGTGCCAGCAGTTTTCAGGGCGATCAGCCCCAGCATTTT. Protein product: CASSFQGDQPQHF.